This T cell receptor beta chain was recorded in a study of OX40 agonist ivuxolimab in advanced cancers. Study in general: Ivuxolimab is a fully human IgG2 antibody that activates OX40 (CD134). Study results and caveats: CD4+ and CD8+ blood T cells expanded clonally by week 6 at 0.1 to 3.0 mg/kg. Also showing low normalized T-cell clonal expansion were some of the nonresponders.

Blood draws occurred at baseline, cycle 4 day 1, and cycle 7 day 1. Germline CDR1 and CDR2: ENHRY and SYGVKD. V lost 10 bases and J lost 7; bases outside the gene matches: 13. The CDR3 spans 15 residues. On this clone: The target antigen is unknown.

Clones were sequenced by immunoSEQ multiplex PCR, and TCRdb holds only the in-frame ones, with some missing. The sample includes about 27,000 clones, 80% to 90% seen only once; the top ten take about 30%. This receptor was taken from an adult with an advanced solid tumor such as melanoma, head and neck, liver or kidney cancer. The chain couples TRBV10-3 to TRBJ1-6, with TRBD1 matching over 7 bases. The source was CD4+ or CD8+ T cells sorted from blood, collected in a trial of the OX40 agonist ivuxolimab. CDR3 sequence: CATVRDSLLNSPLHF. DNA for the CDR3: TGTGCCACCGTACGGGACAGCCTTTTAAATTCACCCCTCCACTTT.